This T cell receptor beta chain was captured in a study of kidney transplant recipient with SARS-CoV-2 infection. V was pared by 0 bases and J by 5 bases, with 20 bases between. Germline V gene lookup returns CDR1 DFQATT and CDR2 SNEGSKA (reference sequence). This CDR3 spans 17 amino acids. TCRdb processed the reads anew with MiXCR; each CDR3 protein has one entry. The sample records under 300,000 distinct CDR3 sequences, under 35% being singletons. The sequenced sample was a blood sample, obtained at baseline and around day 120 from a kidney transplant recipient. The V and J genes are TRBV20-1 and TRBJ2-1; D is perhaps TRBD2 (6 bases). This clonotype originated in a male patient aged 25 to 39 who had COVID-19 and was a kidney transplant recipient. Part of the T cells may come from the graft donor. CDR3 sequence reads: CSARDRRGAGFHNEQFF. The CDR3 DNA follows: TGCAGTGCTAGAGATCGGAGGGGCGCGGGCTTTCACAATGAGCAGTTCTTC.